One sample yielded the 18 T cell receptor beta chains listed below, sequenced in a study of blood T cell repertoires in COVID-19. The table came from immunoSEQ multiplex PCR; TCRdb's copy has only in-frame clones and leaves some out. The table shows 45,000 to 60,000 clones, with 88% occurring only once. The specimen sequenced was peripheral blood. The receptors were gathered from a man aged 50-60 years with active COVID-19.

The rearrangement links TRBV11-1 to TRBJ2-4, with D possibly being TRBD1 (6 bases). CDR1 is SGHAT and CDR2 is FQDESV in the germline V gene (reference sequence). CDR3 length: 16 residues. Trimming stripped 5 bases from V and 3 bases from J, with 17 bases between. CDR3 in amino acids: CASSPGKRGGKNIQYF. The CDR3 bases are TGTGCCAGCAGCCCAGGAAAGAGAGGGGGCAAAAACATTCAGTACTTC.

V is TRBV11-2 and J is TRBJ2-7; 11 bases match TRBD2. With V trimmed by 5 bases and J by 5 bases, 8 bases remained unmatched. This CDR3 has 15 residues. The germline V gene encodes CDR1 SGHAT and CDR2 FQNNGV. The CDR3 loop reads CASSLGGLAVDEQYV. The CDR3 DNA follows: TGTGCCAGCAGCCTCGGGGGACTAGCGGTCGACGAGCAGTACGTC.

V is TRBV19 and J is TRBJ1-5; D ambiguous. This CDR3 is built from 16 residues. Trimming took off 7 bases at V and 0 bases at J, with 16 bases between the two ends. Germline CDR1 is LNHDA and CDR2 is SQIVND (reference sequence). CDR3 nucleotides: TGTGCCAGTAATCGATTGGCAGACTATAGCAATCAGCCCCAGCATTTT. Its protein product is CASNRLADYSNQPQHF.

This clone appeared a single time. This rearrangement joins TRBV27 to TRBJ2-7, with D possibly matching TRBD1 (6 bases). CDR3 size: 13 residues. V was shortened by 2 bases and J by 2 bases, with 7 bases between the two germline ends. The germline V gene has CDR1 MNHEY and CDR2 SMNVEV (reference sequence). CDR3 residues: CASSLGQTYEQYF. CDR3 in DNA: TGTGCCAGCAGTTTAGGACAGACCTACGAGCAGTACTTC.

V usage is TRBV4-2 and J usage is TRBJ1-5, with D maybe TRBD1 (6 bases). The CDR3 runs 15 residues. Germline V gives CDR1 LGHNA, CDR2 YNFKEQ. Trimming stripped 4 bases from V and 5 bases from J, with 15 bases between. The chain's CDR3 is CASSLRTATDQPQHF. CDR3 sequence (DNA): TGTGCCAGCAGCCTTCGGACAGCCACCGATCAGCCCCAGCATTTT.

This sequence joins TRBV28 and TRBJ1-6; D is unclear. CDR3 length: 12 amino acids. Germline-derived CDR1 and CDR2 are MDHEN and SYDVKM. V was shortened by 3 bases and J by 7 bases, with 4 bases between the two germline ends. CDR3 amino acids: CASSFGNSPLHF. The CDR3 DNA sequence: TGTGCCAGCAGTTTCGGGAATTCACCCCTCCACTTT.

This clone was observed a few times. The genes are TRBV12-5 and TRBJ2-7; tentatively, D is TRBD1 (5 bases). Trimming took off 5 bases at V and 2 bases at J, with 16 bases between the two ends. The CDR3 is 15 amino acids. Germline loops: CDR1 LGHNT, CDR2 FRNRAP. This chain's CDR3 is CASGPLLRRAYEQYV. Here the CDR3 DNA reads TGTGCTAGTGGTCCCCTTTTGCGCAGGGCCTACGAGCAGTACGTC.

V and J are TRBV6-5 and TRBJ2-1; 8 nucleotides agree with TRBD1. The length of the CDR3 is 15 residues. The junction had 4 bases not matched to a gene; V was cut back by 2 bases and J by 4 bases. Germline CDR1 and CDR2: MNHEY and SVGAGI. The CDR3: CASSYRGTGYNEQFF. DNA for the CDR3: TGTGCCAGCAGTTACCGTGGGACAGGATACAATGAGCAGTTCTTC.

The chain employs TRBV7-6 and TRBJ2-3; D might be TRBD2 (5 bases). The CDR3 runs 15 residues. From germline, CDR1 is SGHVS and CDR2 FNYEAQ. The V end was cut by 3 bases, the J end by 6 bases, with 16 bases between. For the CDR3, the DNA is TGTGCCAGCAGCTTCTCCGGGAACGCGGAGGATACGCAGTATTTT. Translating it yields CASSFSGNAEDTQYF.

The genes are TRBV12-3 or TRBV12-4 and TRBJ2-3; tentatively, D is TRBD1 (7 bases). CDR3 size: 13 residues. Trimming stripped 7 bases from V and 6 bases from J, with 14 bases between. CDR3 DNA: TGTGCCAGCACCGGACAGGCGGGGGATACGCAGTATTTT. This sequence encodes CASTGQAGDTQYF.

This clone showed up just once. The J gene is TRBJ2-1, the V gene TRBV7-9, with D maybe TRBD2 (5 bases). CDR1 is SEHNR, CDR2 FQNEAQ, per germline (reference sequence). The V gene lost 6 bases and the J gene lost 8 bases, with 20 bases spanning the gap. The CDR3 runs 15 residues. CDR3 amino acids: CASRTGLAVVDEQFF. CDR3 nucleotide sequence: TGTGCCAGCAGAACGGGGTTGGCCGTGGTGGATGAGCAGTTCTTC.

This clone was recorded once. This sequence joins TRBV29-1 and TRBJ1-1; D unclear. V lost 0 bases, J lost 5 bases, and 10 bases lay in between. From germline, CDR1 is SQVTM and CDR2 ANQGSEA. The length of the CDR3 is 13 residues. Here the CDR3 DNA reads TGCAGCGTTGAAGAGGGTTGGAGGACTGAAGCTTTCTTT. It yields the protein CSVEEGWRTEAFF.

This chain joins TRBV28 and TRBJ1-2, with D possibly TRBD1 on 5 matching bases. CDR3 length: 16 amino acids. V lost 7 bases, J lost 3 bases, and 21 bases lay in between. Germline loops: CDR1 MDHEN, CDR2 SYDVKM. This CDR3 reads CASIAYWGGSDYGYTF. The DNA for the CDR3 is TGTGCCAGCATCGCCTACTGGGGGGGATCAGACTATGGCTACACCTTC.

The V call is TRBV9, the J call TRBJ2-3, with unresolved D. The CDR3 runs to 14 residues. V lost 0 bases and J lost 5, with 10 bases in between. Germline V lookup: CDR1 SGDLS, CDR2 YYNGEE. Here the CDR3 reads CASSVGAFGDTQYF. The CDR3 coding sequence is TGTGCCAGCAGCGTAGGGGCATTTGGAGATACGCAGTATTTT.

V is TRBV6-5 and J is TRBJ1-2, with TRBD1 matching 7 bases. V gave up 6 bases and J gave up 3 bases; unmatched junction bases: 7. Germline lookup yields CDR1 MNHEY and CDR2 SVGAGI. The CDR3 has 14 residues. The CDR3 DNA reads as TGTGCCAGCAGCCAACAGGGGATCTACTATGGCTACACCTTC. The encoded protein is CASSQQGIYYGYTF.

This clone was found a few times. The chain has TRBV2 and TRBJ2-2, with TRBD2 matching over 7 bases. The germline gives CDR1 SNHLY, CDR2 FYNNEI. This CDR3 has 16 amino acids. The ends lost 7 bases at V and 0 bases at J; junction bases unmatched: 8. The CDR3, as DNA: TGTGCCAGCACTGCTGAGGGAGGGACGAACACCGGGGAGCTGTTTTTT. Its translation: CASTAEGGTNTGELFF.

The J gene is TRBJ1-1, the V gene TRBV6-5; D is undetermined. The CDR3 has 12 residues. The V end lost 2 bases, the J end lost 8 bases, and 9 bases lay between the germline ends. Germline CDR1 is MNHEY and CDR2 is SVGAGI. The CDR3 sequence is CASSYRGSEAFF. The CDR3 nucleotides read TGTGCCAGCAGTTACCGGGGTTCGGAAGCTTTCTTT.

The rearrangement links TRBV5-4 to TRBJ1-2, with 7 bases fitting TRBD1. The V gene's germline CDR1 is SGHNT and CDR2 YYREEE (reference sequence). The CDR3 runs to 16 residues. V was pared by 4 bases and J by 8 bases, with 17 bases of the junction left unmatched. The CDR3 is CASSPGQIAPGSGYTF. Written as DNA, the CDR3 is TGTGCCAGCAGCCCGGGACAGATAGCCCCCGGGAGCGGCTACACCTTC.